Below, one T cell receptor (beta chain) is given with its context. This record comes from a study of circulating and synovial CD4+ cells in juvenile arthritis. With 2 bases removed from V and 2 bases from J, the gap between germline ends came to 3 bases. The CDR3 contains 12 residues. The germline gives CDR1 SNHLY, CDR2 FYNNEI. Repertoires were generated with immunoSEQ multiplex PCR, while TCRdb's copy carries only in-frame clones and drops some. In the table there are about 32,000 clones, just under 95% of which are singletons. Sample: CD4+ T cells from blood. The receptor's source is a human donor with juvenile idiopathic arthritis. The chain links TRBV2 to TRBJ1-2; D is ambiguous. The CDR3 is CASSEQNYGYTF. As DNA, the CDR3 is TGTGCCAGCAGTGAACAAAACTATGGCTACACCTTC.